This TCR beta chain appears in the sequencing data of a study of blood T cell repertoires in COVID-19. Across the whole study: The study drew acute and convalescent COVID-19 samples from the United States, Italy and Spain. The analysed material was cDNA or gDNA that came from T cells, B-cell-depleted T cells, or PBMCs.

In the authors' methods: Estimation of nucleated cell counts was performed using reference gene primer amplification. This table comes from immunoSEQ multiplex PCR, and its TCRdb copy is limited to in-frame clones, with some not included. The V and J calls and clone size are taken from that table; D and trimming were inferred from the DNA. The sample holds hundreds of thousands of clones, approximately 86% seen once. This clone was picked up one time. The CDR3 length is 13 residues. The germline V gene has CDR1 MNHEY and CDR2 SVGAGI. V lost 7 bases, J lost 1 base, and 10 bases lay in between. Sequences were obtained from peripheral blood. The receptor was derived from a woman in her 70s with COVID-19, enrolled during active disease. The V and J genes are TRBV6-5 and TRBJ1-1; possibly TRBD1 for D (6 bases). As DNA, the CDR3 is TGTGCCAGCATGATCAGGGGGAACACTGAAGCTTTCTTT. This gives the protein CASMIRGNTEAFF.